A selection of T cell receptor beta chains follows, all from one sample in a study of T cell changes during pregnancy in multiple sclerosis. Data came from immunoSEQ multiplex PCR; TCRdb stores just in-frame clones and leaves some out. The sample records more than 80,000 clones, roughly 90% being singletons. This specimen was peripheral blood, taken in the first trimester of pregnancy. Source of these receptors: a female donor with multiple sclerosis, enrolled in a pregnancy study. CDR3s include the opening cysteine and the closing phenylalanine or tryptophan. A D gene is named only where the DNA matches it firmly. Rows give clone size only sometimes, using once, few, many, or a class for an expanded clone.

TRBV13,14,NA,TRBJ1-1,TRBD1,TGTGCCAGCAGCTTAGTTCAGGGGGCTACTGAAGCTTTCTTT,CASSLVQGATEAFF
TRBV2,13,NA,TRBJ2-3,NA,TGTGCCAGCAGCCCTCCGGGGGCAGATACGCAGTATTTT,CASSPPGADTQYF
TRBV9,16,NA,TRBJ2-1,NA,TGTGCCAGCAGCCTCCACGGGACTGCGGGACGGAATGAGCAGTTCTTC,CASSLHGTAGRNEQFF
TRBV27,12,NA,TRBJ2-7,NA,TGTGCCAGCAGTTCACAGGGCTACGAGCAGTACTTC,CASSSQGYEQYF
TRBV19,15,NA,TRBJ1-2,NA,TGTGCCAGTAGTATAGAGACAGTTCCTAACTATGGCTACACCTTC,CASSIETVPNYGYTF
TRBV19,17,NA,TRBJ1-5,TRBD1,TGTGCCAGTAGTATACAGGACAGGTTCTATAGCAATCAGCCCCAGCATTTT,CASSIQDRFYSNQPQHF
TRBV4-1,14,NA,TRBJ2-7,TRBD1,TGCGCCAGCAGCCTTACGGGACAGTCCTACGAGCAGTACTTC,CASSLTGQSYEQYF
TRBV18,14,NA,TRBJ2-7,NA,TGTGCCAGCTCCTCCGGCGGGATTCCCTACGAGCAGTACTTC,CASSSGGIPYEQYF
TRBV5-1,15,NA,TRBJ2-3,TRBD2,TGCGCCAGCAGCTTGGTTTCTAGCGGGAGTGATACGCAGTATTTT,CASSLVSSGSDTQYF
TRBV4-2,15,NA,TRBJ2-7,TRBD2,TGTGCCAGCAGCGGCCGGACTAGTCGCCCTTACGAGCAGTACTTC,CASSGRTSRPYEQYF
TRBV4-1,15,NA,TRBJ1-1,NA,TGCGCCAGCAGCCAAGAGCCAGGGGTCGACACTGAAGCTTTCTTT,CASSQEPGVDTEAFF
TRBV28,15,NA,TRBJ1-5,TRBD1,TGTGCCAGCAGCCAGCGGACAGGGTATCATCAGCCCCAGCATTTT,CASSQRTGYHQPQHF
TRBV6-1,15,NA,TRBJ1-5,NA,TGTGCCAGCATTTCTGGACTGATTAGCAATCAGCCCCAGCATTTT,CASISGLISNQPQHF
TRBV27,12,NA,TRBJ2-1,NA,TGTGCCAGCAGTGGACTGAACAATGAGCAGTTCTTC,CASSGLNNEQFF
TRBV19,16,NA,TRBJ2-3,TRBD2,TGTGCCAGTAGTGCCAGGACTAGCGGGCGCACAGATACGCAGTATTTT,CASSARTSGRTDTQYF
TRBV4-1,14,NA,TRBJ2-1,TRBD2,TGCGCCAGCTGTAGACTAGCGGGCTACAATGAGCAGTTCTTC,CASCRLAGYNEQFF
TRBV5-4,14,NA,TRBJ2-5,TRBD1,TGTGCCAGCAGCTCGCGGACAGGGGGAGAGACCCAGTACTTC,CASSSRTGGETQYF
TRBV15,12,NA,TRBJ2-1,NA,TGTGCCACCAGCAGAGATGAGGCTGAGCAGTTCTTC,CATSRDEAEQFF
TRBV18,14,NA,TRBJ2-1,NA,TGTGCCAGCTCACCATTGGGAGTAGAAGGTGAGCAGTTCTTC,CASSPLGVEGEQFF
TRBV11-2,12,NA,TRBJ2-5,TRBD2,TGTGCCAGCAGCTCCGGCGGGCTAGCGGCCGACTTC,CASSSGGLAADF
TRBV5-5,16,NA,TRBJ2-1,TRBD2,TGTGCCAGCAGTTCCGGACTAGCGGGGTCCTACAATGAGCAGTTCTTC,CASSSGLAGSYNEQFF
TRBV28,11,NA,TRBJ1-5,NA,TGTGCCAGCAGCCCGGGAAGGCCCCAGCATTTT,CASSPGRPQHF
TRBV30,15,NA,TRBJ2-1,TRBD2,TGTGCCTGGAGTTCGAGCGGGAGTGTCTACAATGAGCAGTTCTTC,CAWSSSGSVYNEQFF
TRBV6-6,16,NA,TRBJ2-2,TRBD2,TGTGCCAGCAGTTACTCGATTACGGGAGGGGACGGGGAGCTGTTTTTT,CASSYSITGGDGELFF
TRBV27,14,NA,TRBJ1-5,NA,TGTGCCAGCAGTCCAGGAGGTAGCAATCAGCCCCAGCATTTT,CASSPGGSNQPQHF
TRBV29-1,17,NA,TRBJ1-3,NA,TGCAGCGTGGGCCAGGTTACTTCTTCGAGCTCTGGAAACACCATATATTTT,CSVGQVTSSSSGNTIYF
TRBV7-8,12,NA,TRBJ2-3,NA,TGTGCCAGCAGCCCCGAGGCAGATACGCAGTATTTT,CASSPEADTQYF
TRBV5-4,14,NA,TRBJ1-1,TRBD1,TGTGCCAGCAGCGGGGACAGGAGCAACACTGAAGCTTTCTTT,CASSGDRSNTEAFF
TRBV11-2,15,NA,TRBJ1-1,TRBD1,TGTGCCAGCAGGGAGGGGGGGACAGGAGGCTTTGAAGCTTTCTTT,CASREGGTGGFEAFF
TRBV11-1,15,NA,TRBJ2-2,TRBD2,TGTGCCAGCAGCTATAGCGGGGAGGGCGGCGGGGAGCTGTTTTTT,CASSYSGEGGGELFF
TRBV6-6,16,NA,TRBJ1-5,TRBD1,TGTGCCAGCAGTTCCACCGACAGGGGTGGCAATCAGCCCCAGCATTTT,CASSSTDRGGNQPQHF
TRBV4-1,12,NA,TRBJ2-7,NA,TGCGCCAGCAGCTTAGCCGGGGACGAGCAGTACTTC,CASSLAGDEQYF
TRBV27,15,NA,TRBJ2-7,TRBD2,TGTGCCAGCAGTTTAGTCAGGCTAGCGGGAGCCAAGCAGTACTTC,CASSLVRLAGAKQYF
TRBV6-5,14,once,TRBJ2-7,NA,TGTGCCAGCAGTTACTCGAGTGCCAGCGGGGAGCAGTACTTC,CASSYSSASGEQYF
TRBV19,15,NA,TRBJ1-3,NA,TGTGCCAGTAGTTCTGACACTTACTCTGGAAACACCATATATTTT,CASSSDTYSGNTIYF
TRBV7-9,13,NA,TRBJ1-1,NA,TGTGCCAGCAGCTTCGGACTGCGGGGTGGCCGGGTCTTT,CASSFGLRGGRVF
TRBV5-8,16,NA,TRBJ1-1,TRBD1,TGTGCCAGCAGCAGGGCGACAGGGGGCCTTGACACTGAAGCTTTCTTT,CASSRATGGLDTEAFF
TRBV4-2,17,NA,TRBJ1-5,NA,TGTGCCAGCAGCCAAGATCAAGGAGCCTTTAGCAATCAGCCCCAGCATTTT,CASSQDQGAFSNQPQHF
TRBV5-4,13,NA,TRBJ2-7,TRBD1,TGTGCCAGCGCTGGACAGGGGTCCTACGAGCAGTACTTC,CASAGQGSYEQYF
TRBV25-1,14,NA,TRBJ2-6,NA,TGTGCCAGCAGTACACAATCTGGGGCCAACGTCCTGACTTTC,CASSTQSGANVLTF
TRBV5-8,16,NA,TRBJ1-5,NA,TGTGCCAGCAGCTTGGGACACAGGAGAGGCAATCAGCCCCAGCATTTT,CASSLGHRRGNQPQHF
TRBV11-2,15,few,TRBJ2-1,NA,TGTGCCAGCAGCTCCCTTCGCAGCTCCTACAATGAGCAGTTCTTC,CASSSLRSSYNEQFF
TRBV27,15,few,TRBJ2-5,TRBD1,TGTGCCAGCAGTTTATGGGACAGCAACCAAGAGACCCAGTACTTC,CASSLWDSNQETQYF
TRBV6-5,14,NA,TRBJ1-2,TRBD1,TGTGCCAGCAGTTTAGACAGGGGGCCCTATGGCTACACCTTC,CASSLDRGPYGYTF
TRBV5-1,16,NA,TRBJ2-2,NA,TGCGCCAGCAGCTTGGTGGTAGGAGGGGTCACCGGGGAGCTGTTTTTT,CASSLVVGGVTGELFF
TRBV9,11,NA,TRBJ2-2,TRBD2,TGTGCCAGCAGCGTAGGCGGGAGGCTGTTTTTT,CASSVGGRLFF